Each of the 4 T cell receptor beta chains below was sequenced from the same sample in a study of T-cell memory formation after mild COVID-19. MiXCR, applied by TCRdb to the 5' RACE reads, yields one record per CDR3 protein. Of about 560,000 distinct CDR3 sequences listed, approximately 15% were seen once; the top ten hold 8.1%. Material: PBMCs or a T cell subset sorted from them (not recorded which). The receptor set was obtained from an adult woman who had mild COVID-19 (a few samples of this study predate the infection). Cell type and time point are not known.

This clonotype has just a few counts. V usage is TRBV4-1 and J usage is TRBJ2-7; D may be TRBD1 (6 bases). The CDR3 length is 17 residues. The ends were cut back, 2 bases at V and 3 bases at J, with 20 bases in the middle. CDR1 and CDR2 from the germline V gene are MGHRA and YSYEKL. The CDR3 region is CASSQMTGLSRFYEQYF. The DNA of the CDR3 is TGCGCCAGCAGCCAAATGACAGGTCTCTCTAGGTTCTACGAGCAGTACTTC.

This clonotype has more than one count but fewer than ten. This rearrangement joins TRBV5-1 to TRBJ1-1; 9 nucleotides match TRBD1. This CDR3 has 17 amino acids. V lost 3 bases, J lost 0 bases, and 9 bases stayed unmatched. The germline CDR1 and CDR2 sequences are SGHRS and YFSETQ. The CDR3 here is CASSSRRTGAMNTEAFF. The CDR3 DNA reads TGCGCCAGCAGCTCGAGACGGACAGGGGCCATGAACACTGAAGCTTTCTTT.

The sample holds one count of this clonotype. V usage is TRBV4-1 and J usage is TRBJ2-5; D may match TRBD1 or TRBD2 (5 bases each). V was trimmed by 8 bases and J by 2 bases, leaving 18 bases between them. CDR3 size: 15 residues. The germline gives CDR1 MGHRA, CDR2 YSYEKL. CDR3 nucleotides: TGCGCCAGCGGCCGCGTAAGGGGCGGGCAAGAGACCCAGTACTTC. This sequence encodes CASGRVRGGQETQYF.

This chain connects TRBV5-1 to TRBJ1-2; D is ambiguous. The CDR3 spans 13 residues. Germline V lookup: CDR1 SGHRS, CDR2 YFSETQ. The germline V and J ends were trimmed by 2 bases and 1 base, with 6 bases remaining between them. CDR3 DNA sequence: TGCGCCAGCAGCTTCGGGGTTAACTATGGCTACACCTTC. Translated, it gives CASSFGVNYGYTF.